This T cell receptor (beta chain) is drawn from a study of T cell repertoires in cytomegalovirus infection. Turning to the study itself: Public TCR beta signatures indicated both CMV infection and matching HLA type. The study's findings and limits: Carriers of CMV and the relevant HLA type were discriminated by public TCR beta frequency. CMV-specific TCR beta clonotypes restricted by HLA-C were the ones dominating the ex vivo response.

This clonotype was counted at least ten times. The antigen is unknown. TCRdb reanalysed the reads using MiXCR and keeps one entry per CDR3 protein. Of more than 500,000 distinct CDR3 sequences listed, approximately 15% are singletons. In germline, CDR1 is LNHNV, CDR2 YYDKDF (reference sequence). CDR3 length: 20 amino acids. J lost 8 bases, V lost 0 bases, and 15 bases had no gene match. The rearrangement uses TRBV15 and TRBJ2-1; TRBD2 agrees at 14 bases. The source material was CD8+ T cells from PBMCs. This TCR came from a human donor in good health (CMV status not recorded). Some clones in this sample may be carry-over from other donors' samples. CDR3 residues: CATSRDHPLGTSGSRDEQFF. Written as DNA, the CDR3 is TGTGCCACCAGCAGAGATCACCCCCTCGGGACTAGCGGGAGTAGGGATGAGCAGTTCTTC.